A selection of T cell receptor beta chains follows, all from one sample in a study of blood T cells in healthy people across ages. TCRdb ran MiXCR on the 5' RACE reads and lists one entry per CDR3 protein. The data hold around 1.1 million distinct CDR3 sequences, with 35% to 40% observed a single time. Sequenced input: blood. All receptors derive from a man aged 18 to 30 in good health. The CDR3 runs from the conserved cysteine through the conserved F or W. The order of the fields is V gene, J gene, D gene, CDR3 length, clone size, CDR3 protein, CDR3 DNA. A D gene is named only where the DNA matches it firmly. Where a row states a size, it is once, few, many or the class of an expanded clone; other rows omit it.

TRBV5-1,TRBJ2-5,NA,17,few,CASSLSMIGVDQETQYF,TGCGCCAGCAGCTTGAGTATGATAGGGGTGGACCAAGAGACCCAGTACTTC
TRBV12-3/TRBV12-4,TRBJ1-2,NA,14,NA,CASSLEVANYGYTF,TGTGCCAGCAGTTTAGAGGTGGCGAACTATGGCTACACCTTC
TRBV11-2,TRBJ2-1,TRBD2,16,NA,CASSQGLAGKYNEQFF,TGTGCCAGCAGTCAGGGACTAGCGGGGAAATACAATGAGCAGTTCTTC
TRBV20-1,TRBJ1-5,TRBD1,16,NA,CSAKADRGVGNQPQHF,TGCAGTGCGAAGGCGGACAGGGGAGTCGGCAATCAGCCCCAGCATTTT
TRBV20-1,TRBJ2-3,TRBD2,14,NA,CSAGTSEVTDTQYF,TGCAGTGCGGGGACTAGCGAGGTGACAGATACGCAGTATTTT
TRBV18,TRBJ2-2,TRBD1,14,NA,CASTSGTGTGELFF,TGTGCCAGCACCTCCGGGACAGGGACCGGGGAGCTGTTTTTT
TRBV6-6,TRBJ1-5,NA,17,NA,CASSSKIAPYSNQPQHF,TGTGCCAGCAGTTCCAAGATTGCCCCGTATAGCAATCAGCCCCAGCATTTT
TRBV28,TRBJ2-1,TRBD1,16,NA,CASSWGDRGFTNEQFF,TGTGCCAGCAGTTGGGGAGACAGGGGGTTTACCAATGAGCAGTTCTTC
TRBV9,TRBJ2-7,TRBD1,14,few,CASSPGTDHYEQYF,TGTGCCAGCAGCCCCGGGACAGACCACTACGAGCAGTACTTC
TRBV5-1,TRBJ1-2,NA,13,few,CASSPTGPSGYTF,TGCGCCAGCAGCCCCACAGGGCCTAGCGGCTACACCTTC
TRBV11-2,TRBJ2-5,NA,14,few,CASSLEVDQETQYF,TGTGCCAGCAGCTTAGAGGTAGACCAAGAGACCCAGTACTTC
TRBV6-6,TRBJ1-5,TRBD1,15,NA,CASTGQGSGNQPQHF,TGTGCCAGCACCGGACAGGGGTCGGGCAATCAGCCCCAGCATTTT
TRBV3-1,TRBJ2-5,NA,15,few,CASSQDPVSQETQYF,TGTGCCAGCAGCCAAGATCCGGTGTCCCAAGAGACCCAGTACTTC
TRBV10-3,TRBJ1-2,TRBD1,15,NA,CAISAQGGANYGYTF,TGTGCCATCAGCGCCCAGGGGGGGGCTAACTATGGCTACACCTTC
TRBV6-6,TRBJ1-5,NA,15,few,CASSLSQGPNQPQHF,TGTGCCAGCAGCCTATCACAGGGCCCCAATCAGCCCCAGCATTTT
TRBV27,TRBJ2-1,NA,16,NA,CASSFSGTAIGDEQFF,TGTGCCAGCAGTTTCAGTGGGACGGCAATTGGGGATGAGCAGTTCTTC
TRBV6-5,TRBJ2-7,NA,15,many,CASSYSGRTSYEQYF,TGTGCCAGCAGTTACTCGGGACGGACGTCCTACGAGCAGTACTTC